These T cell receptor beta chains were read from a single sample in a study of Ad26.COV2.S vaccination and SARS-CoV-2 variants. Profiling relied on immunoSEQ multiplex PCR, and the TCRdb table lists in-frame clones only, not all of them. The sample has some 390,000 clones; approximately 86% are singletons. The starting material was peripheral blood, obtained in a trial of Ad26.COV2.S vaccine versus placebo. These receptor sequences come from a person between 18 and 60 years old who received the Ad26.COV2.S COVID-19 vaccine or a placebo. CDR3s include the opening cysteine and the closing phenylalanine or tryptophan. Each record gives: V gene, clone size, D gene, J gene, CDR3 DNA, CDR3 protein. D genes are given only for firm matches. Size values are once, few and many counts, or a class for expanded clones, and some rows have none.

TRBV6-1	-	-	TRBJ2-7	TGTGCCAGCAGTGAATCAAAGCGAGGTGTAGGGAACGAGCAGTACTTC	CASSESKRGVGNEQYF
TRBV9	-	TRBD2	TRBJ2-5	TGTGCCAGCAGCGTAGTCACGGGGGGGCGTGAGACCCAGTACTTC	CASSVVTGGRETQYF
TRBV6-1	-	-	TRBJ1-6	TGTGCCAGCAGTGAATCTTTACGTACTTCCCTCCACTTT	CASSESLRTSLHF
TRBV7-6	-	-	TRBJ2-2	TGTGCCAGCAGCAGGGGAGGCGGGGAGCTGTTTTTT	CASSRGGGELFF
TRBV19	-	-	TRBJ1-2	TGTGCCAGTAACTCGCCCGGGCAGCGCCGAACAGACTATGGCTACACCTTC	CASNSPGQRRTDYGYTF
TRBV18	once	TRBD1	TRBJ1-2	TGTGCCAGCGCACCCCCCGGGGACAGGGTTGGCTACACCTTC	CASAPPGDRVGYTF
TRBV6-2/TRBV6-3	-	-	TRBJ1-2	TGTGCCAGCAGTTACGGTTCGGCGGGGGGCTACACCTTC	CASSYGSAGGYTF
TRBV2	-	-	TRBJ2-7	TGTGCCAGCAGTGAAAATCTGGGTCTCTACGAGCAGTACTTC	CASSENLGLYEQYF
TRBV5-5	-	-	TRBJ2-1	TGTGCCAGCAGCTTTAGGGGCGGGTACTCCTACAATGAGCAGTTCTTC	CASSFRGGYSYNEQFF
TRBV6-5	-	-	TRBJ2-3	TGTGCCAGCAGTTTATCGACGTCAGATACGCAGTATTTT	CASSLSTSDTQYF
TRBV2	-	TRBD1	TRBJ2-2	TGTGCCAGCAGAGACAGGGGGCCCGTCGGGGAGCTGTTTTTT	CASRDRGPVGELFF
TRBV11-2	-	-	TRBJ2-5	TGTGCCAGCAGCTTAGGAACGAACGACGACCAAGAGACCCAGTACTTC	CASSLGTNDDQETQYF
TRBV15	-	TRBD1	TRBJ1-5	TGTGCCACCAGCAGAGGGACAGGCGGCAATCAGCCCCAGCATTTT	CATSRGTGGNQPQHF
TRBV4-3	once	-	TRBJ1-6	TGCGCCAGCAGCCAAGAAAGGGGGGTCTTTCCCCTCCACTTT	CASSQERGVFPLHF
TRBV7-2	-	-	TRBJ2-5	TGTGCCAGCAGCTTAGGTCAGCACCAAGAGACCCAGTACTTC	CASSLGQHQETQYF
TRBV29-1	-	-	TRBJ1-1	TGCAGCGTCGGCCGACTAGCGAATGAAGCTTTCTTT	CSVGRLANEAFF
TRBV7-7	-	TRBD1	TRBJ2-6	TGTGCCAGCAGCGATTCGACAGGGTCGATTAGCTCTGGGGCCAACGTCCTGACTTTC	CASSDSTGSISSGANVLTF
TRBV19	-	-	TRBJ2-2	TGTGCCAGTAGTATTCCCCAGGGTATGAACACCGGGGAGCTGTTTTTT	CASSIPQGMNTGELFF
TRBV11-2	once	TRBD2	TRBJ2-1	TGTGCCAGCAGCTTAGTTGCGGGACTACGGGATGAGCAGTTCTTC	CASSLVAGLRDEQFF
TRBV6-5	-	TRBD1	TRBJ2-7	TGTGCCAGCAGACGGGACAGGGGATACTACGAGCAGTACTTC	CASRRDRGYYEQYF
TRBV6-2/TRBV6-3	-	-	TRBJ1-2	-	CASSSSGNNYGYTF
TRBV7-9	-	-	TRBJ1-5	TGTGCCAGCAGCCGAGATGGGCGCAATCAGCCCCAGCATTTT	CASSRDGRNQPQHF
TRBV5-4	-	-	TRBJ2-3	TGTGCCAGCAGCTTGGACCAGGGAGCCACAGATACGCAGTATTTT	CASSLDQGATDTQYF
TRBV7-8	-	-	TRBJ2-2	TGTGCCAGCGGGGGGGGCAACACCGGGGAGCTGTTTTTT	CASGGGNTGELFF
TRBV6-5	-	-	TRBJ2-7	TGTGCCAGCAGTTACTCGGTAGTGACGGTCCACGAGCAGTACTTC	CASSYSVVTVHEQYF
TRBV6-2/TRBV6-3	few	-	TRBJ1-6	TGTGCCAGCAGTTCCCCGTCTGGGTTGAATTCACCCCTCCACTTT	CASSSPSGLNSPLHF
TRBV28	-	-	TRBJ2-5	TGTGCCAGCAGTGGGGATGGGGGATTAGAGACCCAGTACTTC	CASSGDGGLETQYF
TRBV5-5	-	TRBD1	TRBJ1-5	TGTGCCAGCAGCACCGGACAGGGCAGTCAGCCCCAGCATTTT	CASSTGQGSQPQHF
TRBV9	-	TRBD1	TRBJ2-2	TGTGCCAGCAGCCAGACAGGGGCGCGTGACACCGGGGAGCTGTTTTTT	CASSQTGARDTGELFF
TRBV3-1/TRBV3-2	-	-	TRBJ2-7	TGTGCCAGCAGCCGGGGATACGAGCAGTACTTC	CASSRGYEQYF
TRBV19	-	-	TRBJ1-6	TGTGCCAGTGCAACAGGAAAGAATTCACCCCTCCACTTT	CASATGKNSPLHF
TRBV3-1/TRBV3-2	-	-	TRBJ2-5	TGTGCCAGCAGCCAAGAACCCGCCACAGGGTGGGAAGAGACCCAGTACTTC	CASSQEPATGWEETQYF
TRBV6-6	-	-	TRBJ1-3	TGTGCCAGCAGTTTGGTTGCTGGAAACACCATATATTTT	CASSLVAGNTIYF
TRBV19	-	TRBD1	TRBJ1-5	TGTGCCAGTAGTCCGCACGGGACAGGGGGCAATCAGCCCCAGCATTTT	CASSPHGTGGNQPQHF
TRBV3-1/TRBV3-2	-	TRBD1	TRBJ2-2	TGTGCCAGCAGCCCCCGGGACAGGGCCACCGGGGAGCTGTTTTTT	CASSPRDRATGELFF